These T cell receptor beta chains were read from a single sample in a study of glioma-infiltrating T cells. Using its own MiXCR run on the multiplex PCR reads, TCRdb lists one record per CDR3 protein. The sample records around 97,000 distinct CDR3 sequences, 29% being singletons. Sequencing was performed on glioma tissue, nonneoplastic brain tissue, or PBMCs (not recorded which). The receptor set was obtained from a human donor with low-grade glioma or glioblastoma, undergoing nonglioma brain surgery, or in good health (not recorded which). CDR3s include the opening cysteine and the closing phenylalanine or tryptophan. D genes are given only for firm matches. Part of the rows lack a size; the others show once, few, many or a class for expanded clones.

TRBV30,TRBJ1-2,.,once,TGTGCCTGGAGCGCGGACAACTATGGCTACACCTTC,CAWSADNYGYTF
TRBV7-3,TRBJ1-1,TRBD1,.,TGTGCCAGCAGCTTATCGGGACAGGCTTTTTTCTTT,CASSLSGQAFFF
TRBV4-3,TRBJ1-1,.,many,TGCGCCAGCAGCCAACGGGGCAGCACTGCTTTCTTT,CASSQRGSTAFF
TRBV7-9,TRBJ2-7,TRBD1,few,TGTGCCAGCAGCCCCGGACAGGGGCAGTACTTC,CASSPGQGQYF
TRBV29-1,TRBJ1-1,.,.,TGCAGCGTTGAAGGGGGGGCTGGGGGAGACATGAACACTGAAGCTTTCTTT,CSVEGGAGGDMNTEAFF
TRBV3-1,TRBJ2-2,.,few,TGTGCCAGCAGCCAAGGGGAGTACCCCGGGGAGCTGTTTTTT,CASSQGEYPGELFF
TRBV7-7,TRBJ2-7,TRBD1,.,TGTGCTAGCAGCCCGGGACAGGGGTTCTCCTACGAGCAGTACTTC,CASSPGQGFSYEQYF
TRBV29-1,TRBJ2-1,.,few,TGCAGCGCCCGTCTGGCGGGACCTTTCAATGAGCAGTTCTTC,CSARLAGPFNEQFF
TRBV24-1,TRBJ2-1,.,many,TGTGCCACCAGCAAGAGGGGTAGCCCTTACAATGAGCAGTTCTTC,CATSKRGSPYNEQFF
TRBV20-1,TRBJ1-6,TRBD1,many,TGCAGTGCTAGAATAGGGACAGGGCTTTATTCACCCCTCCACTTT,CSARIGTGLYSPLHF
TRBV4-3,TRBJ2-3,.,many,TGCGCCAGCAGCCAAGATGGTCCGACACGCACAGATACGCAGTATTTT,CASSQDGPTRTDTQYF
TRBV19,TRBJ2-2,.,.,TGTGCCAGTGGCCGGGCGGGACTCGAAACGGTCGGAGAGCTGTTTTTT,CASGRAGLETVGELFF
TRBV18,TRBJ1-2,.,.,TGTGCCAGCTCACCAGCGTACATCGACTCTGGCTACACCTTC,CASSPAYIDSGYTF
TRBV30,TRBJ2-3,TRBD2,.,TGTGCCTGGAGTGTAGCGGGGGGAAGCACAGATACGCAGTATTTT,CAWSVAGGSTDTQYF
TRBV20-1,TRBJ1-1,.,.,TGCAGTGCTAAGTTGGGGCATTCGAACACTGAAGCTCTCTTT,CSAKLGHSNTEALF
TRBV28,TRBJ1-1,.,many,TGTGCCAGCATCTTTGTGGGTGAAGCTTTCTTT,CASIFVGEAFF